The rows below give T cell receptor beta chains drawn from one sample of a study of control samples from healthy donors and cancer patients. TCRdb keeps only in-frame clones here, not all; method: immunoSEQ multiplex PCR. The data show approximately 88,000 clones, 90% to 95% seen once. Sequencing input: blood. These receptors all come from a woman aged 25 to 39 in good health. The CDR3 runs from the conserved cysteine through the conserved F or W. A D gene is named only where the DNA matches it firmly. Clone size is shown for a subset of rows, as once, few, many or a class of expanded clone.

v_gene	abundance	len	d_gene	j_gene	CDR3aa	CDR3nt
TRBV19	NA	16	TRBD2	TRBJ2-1	CASSIAGGNPYNEQFF	TGTGCCAGTAGTATAGCGGGGGGGAACCCTTACAATGAGCAGTTCTTC
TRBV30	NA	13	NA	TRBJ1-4	CAWRQATNEKLFF	TGTGCCTGGAGACAGGCAACTAATGAAAAACTGTTTTTT
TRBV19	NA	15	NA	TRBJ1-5	CASSIPPTSNQPQHF	TGTGCCAGTAGTATTCCCCCAACTAGCAATCAGCCCCAGCATTTT
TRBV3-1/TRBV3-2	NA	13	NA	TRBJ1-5	CASSPPRGQPQHF	TGTGCCAGCAGCCCGCCGCGAGGACAGCCCCAGCATTTT
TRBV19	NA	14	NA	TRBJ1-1	CASSSLRGSTEAFF	TGTGCCAGTAGTAGCCTCAGGGGTTCAACTGAAGCTTTCTTT
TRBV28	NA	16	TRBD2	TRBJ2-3	CASSSPAGGSTDTQYF	TGTGCCAGCAGTTCCCCAGCGGGGGGAAGCACAGATACGCAGTATTTT
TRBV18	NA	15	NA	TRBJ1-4	CASSPPSRDREKLFF	TGTGCCAGCTCACCACCATCCAGGGATCGTGAAAAACTGTTTTTT
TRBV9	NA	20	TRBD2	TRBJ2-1	CASSGSLLAGGFGGHNEQFF	TGTGCCAGCAGCGGCTCCCTACTAGCGGGAGGTTTCGGGGGCCACAATGAGCAGTTCTTC
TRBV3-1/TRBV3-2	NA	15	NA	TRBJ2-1	CASSLQYYSYNEQFF	TGTGCCAGCAGCCTTCAATACTACTCCTACAATGAGCAGTTCTTC
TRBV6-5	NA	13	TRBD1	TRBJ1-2	CASRQGRLGGYTF	TGTGCCAGCCGACAGGGGCGCCTGGGTGGCTACACCTTC
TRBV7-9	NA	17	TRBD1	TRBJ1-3	CASSPVLPTGDGNTIYF	TGTGCCAGCAGCCCCGTCCTCCCGACAGGGGATGGAAACACCATATATTTT
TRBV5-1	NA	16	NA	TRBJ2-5	CASSLAYGGAGETQYF	TGCGCCAGCAGCTTGGCCTACGGGGGCGCCGGGGAGACCCAGTACTTC
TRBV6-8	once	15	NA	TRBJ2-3	CASPPAGTRTDTQYF	TGTGCCAGCCCCCCCGCGGGGACACGCACAGATACGCAGTATTTT
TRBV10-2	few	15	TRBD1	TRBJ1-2	CASSERDSQNYGYTF	TGCGCCAGCAGTGAACGGGACAGCCAAAACTATGGCTACACCTTC
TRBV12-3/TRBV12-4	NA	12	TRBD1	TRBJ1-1	CASSQPGQRAFF	TGTGCCAGCAGCCAACCGGGACAGAGAGCTTTCTTT
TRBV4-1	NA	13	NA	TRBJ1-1	CASTYTRGGEAFF	TGCGCCAGCACCTACACCAGGGGCGGTGAAGCTTTCTTT
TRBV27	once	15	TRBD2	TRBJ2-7	CASTRTSGSVYEQYF	TGTGCCAGCACCCGGACTAGCGGGAGTGTTTACGAGCAGTACTTC
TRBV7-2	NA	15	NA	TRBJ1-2	CASSPYRDSPAGYTF	TGTGCCAGCAGCCCCTATAGAGACAGCCCTGCTGGCTACACCTTC
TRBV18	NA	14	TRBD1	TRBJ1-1	CASSLGTGVTEAFF	TGTGCCAGCTCACTGGGGACAGGGGTCACTGAAGCTTTCTTT
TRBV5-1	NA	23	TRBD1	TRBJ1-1	CASSFFGMNFRGPGTKMNTEAFF	TGCGCCAGCAGCTTCTTCGGGATGAATTTCAGGGGGCCAGGCACTAAGATGAACACTGAAGCTTTCTTT
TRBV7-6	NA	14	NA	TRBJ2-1	CASSFRLVANEQFF	TGTGCCAGCAGCTTCCGCCTTGTTGCGAATGAGCAGTTCTTC
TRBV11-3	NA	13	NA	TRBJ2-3	CASSLRPFNTQYF	TGTGCCAGCAGCCTCAGGCCTTTCAATACGCAGTATTTT
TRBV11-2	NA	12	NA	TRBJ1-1	CASSLGGQGAFF	TGTGCCAGCAGCTTAGGAGGGCAGGGAGCTTTCTTT
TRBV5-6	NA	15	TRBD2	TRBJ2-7	CASSPLAGSSYEQYF	TGTGCCAGCAGCCCACTAGCGGGCAGCTCCTACGAGCAGTACTTC
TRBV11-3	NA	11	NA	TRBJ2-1	CASSLGQEQFF	TGTGCCAGCAGCTTAGGGCAAGAGCAGTTCTTC
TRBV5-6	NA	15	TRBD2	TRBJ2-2	CASSPSGIDTGELFF	TGTGCCAGCAGCCCCAGCGGGATAGACACCGGGGAGCTGTTTTTT
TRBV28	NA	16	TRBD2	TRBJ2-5	CASSQHGGAPRRTQYF	TGTGCCAGCAGTCAGCACGGGGGGGCCCCACGACGGACCCAGTACTTC
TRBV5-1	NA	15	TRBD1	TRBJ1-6	CASSSDRGWNSPLHF	TGCGCCAGCAGCTCGGACAGGGGTTGGAATTCACCCCTCCACTTT
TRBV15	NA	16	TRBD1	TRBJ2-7	CATSRGEVRGTYEQYF	TGTGCCACCAGCAGAGGAGAGGTCAGGGGGACCTACGAGCAGTACTTC
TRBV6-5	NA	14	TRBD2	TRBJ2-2	CASRLAGSTGELFF	TGTGCCAGCAGGTTAGCGGGGTCCACCGGGGAGCTGTTTTTT
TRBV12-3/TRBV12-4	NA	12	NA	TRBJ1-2	CASSAQGYGYTF	TGTGCCAGCAGTGCACAGGGCTATGGCTACACCTTC
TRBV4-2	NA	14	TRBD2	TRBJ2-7	CATRHGGGGYEQYF	TGTGCCACCCGCCACGGCGGGGGGGGCTACGAGCAGTACTTC
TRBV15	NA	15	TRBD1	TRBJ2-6	CATGQGAAGANVLTF	TGTGCCACCGGGCAGGGGGCTGCTGGGGCCAACGTCCTGACTTTC
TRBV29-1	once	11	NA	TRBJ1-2	CSVGEDYGYTF	TGCAGCGTTGGGGAAGACTATGGCTACACCTTC
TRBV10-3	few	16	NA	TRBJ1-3	CAISESGRSSGNTIYF	TGTGCCATCAGTGAGTCGGGCAGGAGCTCTGGAAACACCATATATTTT
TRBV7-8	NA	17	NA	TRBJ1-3	CASSLKGSPRSGDTIYF	TGTGCCAGCAGTCTCAAGGGGTCTCCTAGGTCTGGGGACACCATATATTTT
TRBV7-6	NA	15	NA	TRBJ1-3	CASSQTSSSGNTIYF	TGTGCCAGCAGCCAGACATCGAGCTCTGGAAACACCATATATTTT
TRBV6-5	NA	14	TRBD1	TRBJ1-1	CASRRRQGATEAFF	TGTGCCAGCAGGCGCCGACAGGGGGCAACTGAAGCTTTCTTT
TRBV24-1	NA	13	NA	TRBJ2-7	CATSEELTSEQYF	TGTGCCACCAGTGAAGAGTTAACCAGCGAGCAGTACTTC
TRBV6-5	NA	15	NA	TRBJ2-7	CASSYSMVPRIEQYF	TGTGCCAGCAGTTACTCGATGGTCCCCAGAATCGAGCAGTACTTC
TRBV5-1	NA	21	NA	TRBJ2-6	CASSLVVGADHGSSGANVLTF	TGCGCCAGCAGCTTGGTGGTAGGGGCGGACCACGGCAGCTCTGGGGCCAACGTCCTGACTTTC
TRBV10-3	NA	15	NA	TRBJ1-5	CAISESGNSNQPQHF	TGTGCCATCAGTGAATCGGGGAATAGCAATCAGCCCCAGCATTTT
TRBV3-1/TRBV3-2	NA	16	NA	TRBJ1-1	CASSQGILSSATEAFF	TGTGCCAGCAGCCAAGGGATCTTATCGTCGGCCACTGAAGCTTTCTTT
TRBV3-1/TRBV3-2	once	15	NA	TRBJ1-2	CASSQGRGLNYGYTF	TGTGCCAGCAGCCAAGGGCGGGGCCTCAACTATGGCTACACCTTC